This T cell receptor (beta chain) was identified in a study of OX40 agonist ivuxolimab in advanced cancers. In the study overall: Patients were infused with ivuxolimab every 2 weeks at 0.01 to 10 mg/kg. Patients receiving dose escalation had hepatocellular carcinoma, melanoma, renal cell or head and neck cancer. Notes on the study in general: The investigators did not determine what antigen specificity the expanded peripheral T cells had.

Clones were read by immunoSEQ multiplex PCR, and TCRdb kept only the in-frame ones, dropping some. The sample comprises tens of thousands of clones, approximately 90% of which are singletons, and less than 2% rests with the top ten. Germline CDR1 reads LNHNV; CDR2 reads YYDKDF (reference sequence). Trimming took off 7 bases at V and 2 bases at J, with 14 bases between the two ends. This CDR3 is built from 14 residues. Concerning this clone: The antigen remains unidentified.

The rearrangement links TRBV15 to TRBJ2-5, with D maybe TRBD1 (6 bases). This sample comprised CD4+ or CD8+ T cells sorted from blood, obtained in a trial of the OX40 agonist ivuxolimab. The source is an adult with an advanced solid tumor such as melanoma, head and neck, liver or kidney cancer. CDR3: CATKKGVQQETQYF. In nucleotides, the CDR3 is TGTGCCACCAAAAAGGGGGTGCAACAAGAGACCCAGTACTTC.